These 5 T cell receptor beta chains were all obtained from the same sample, sequenced in a study of blood T cell repertoires in COVID-19. Here immunoSEQ multiplex PCR was the method, and the copy in TCRdb shows in-frame clones only, minus some. Of a few hundred thousand clones in the sample, roughly 90% are singletons; the top ten hold around 6%. Input material: peripheral blood. The origin of the receptors is a man in his late teens or twenties who had recovered from COVID-19.

The J gene is TRBJ1-1, the V gene TRBV7-9; D remains ambiguous. This CDR3 comprises 11 residues. V was trimmed by 3 bases and J by 7 bases, leaving 6 bases between them. Germline V CDR1 and CDR2: SEHNR, FQNEAQ (reference sequence). DNA for the CDR3: TGTGCCAGCAGCTTTCCGGGTGAAGCTTTCTTT. Protein product: CASSFPGEAFF.

The chain couples TRBV7-8 to TRBJ1-1, with D possibly matching TRBD1 (5 bases). The V end was cut by 1 base, the J end by 7 bases, with 13 bases between. This CDR3 comprises 14 residues. Germline assignment: CDR1 SGHVS and CDR2 FQNEAQ. CDR3 protein: CASSLERTPSEAFF. In nucleotides, the CDR3 is TGTGCCAGCAGCTTAGAAAGGACACCTAGTGAAGCTTTCTTT.

The V gene is TRBV10-2, the J gene TRBJ1-1; D is uncertain. V lost 3 bases and J 7 bases, leaving 15 bases between the germline ends. Germline V gives CDR1 WSHSY, CDR2 SAAADI. The CDR3 is 14 amino acids. In nucleotides, the CDR3 is TGCGCCAGCAGTGACTTTGGAAGGGAGAATGAAGCTTTCTTT. This sequence encodes CASSDFGRENEAFF.

This chain uses TRBV4-1 with TRBJ2-5; tentatively, D is TRBD2 (5 bases). The V end was cut by 0 bases, the J end by 5 bases, with 13 bases between. CDR3 size: 15 residues. Germline V gene data show CDR1 as MGHRA and CDR2 as YSYEKL. In DNA form, the CDR3 reads TGCGCCAGCAGCCAAGATCAAGCGGTGGGGGAGACCCAGTACTTC. Encoded protein: CASSQDQAVGETQYF.

The rearrangement links TRBV12-3 or TRBV12-4 to TRBJ2-1; TRBD2 matches at 9 bases. CDR3 length: 12 amino acids. V lost 2 bases and J lost 15; bases outside the gene matches: 5. The CDR3 nucleotides are TGTGCCAGCAGTTTAAGGGGGACTAGCCTGTTCTTC. Encoded protein: CASSLRGTSLFF.